These 4 T cell receptor beta chains were sequenced from one sample in a study of CD8 T cells in ankylosing spondylitis. MiXCR, applied by TCRdb to the 5' RACE reads, yields one record per CDR3 protein. The sample shows 340,000 or so distinct CDR3 sequences, 14% to 15% of them seen only once. Sequencing was done on a sample of blood, either unsorted or a sorted T cell fraction (not recorded which). Receptor source: a male donor with ankylosing spondylitis or in good health (not recorded which).

Remarks on this clonotype: The junction differs from germline at one of its ends, possibly a read error. The chain links TRBV20-1 to TRBJ1-2; D gene uncertain. The germline CDR1 and CDR2 sequences are DFQATT and SNEGSKA (reference sequence). This CDR3 spans 10 amino acids. CDR3 in amino acids: CSARVPGQLF. CDR3 bases: TGCAGTGCTAGAGTTCCGGGCCAGTTGTTC.

The rearrangement uses TRBV2 and TRBJ2-5, with no clear D. V gave up 4 bases and J gave up 3 bases, with 6 bases separating them. The CDR3 is made up of 12 amino acids. Germline V gives CDR1 SNHLY, CDR2 FYNNEI. In DNA, the CDR3 is TGTGCCAGCAGTGGAAAAGAAGAGACCCAGTACTTC. Protein product: CASSGKEETQYF.

The sample holds a few counts of this clonotype. V usage is TRBV6-5 and J usage is TRBJ2-2; D not resolved. Germline CDR1 reads MNHEY; CDR2 reads SVGAGI. The V and J ends lost 0 bases and 2 bases respectively, with 7 bases between them. The CDR3 runs 15 residues. CDR3 amino acids: CASSYSSRNTGELFF. The CDR3 DNA reads TGTGCCAGCAGTTACTCAAGCAGAAACACCGGGGAGCTGTTTTTT.

A few counts support this clonotype. V usage is TRBV5-1 and J usage is TRBJ2-3; 10 nucleotides match TRBD2. The CDR3 runs 15 residues. From germline, CDR1 is SGHRS and CDR2 YFSETQ. The trim removed 5 bases at V and 2 bases at J, leaving 5 bases unmatched. CDR3 protein: CASRRTSGDTDTQYF. The DNA for the CDR3 is TGCGCCAGCAGACGGACTAGCGGAGACACAGATACGCAGTATTTT.